What follows are 14 T cell receptor beta chains derived from one specimen sequenced in a study of CD8+ T cells in alopecia areata. cDNA serving as the sequencing template came from extracted, reverse transcribed RNA. This table comes from immunoSEQ multiplex PCR, and its TCRdb copy is limited to in-frame clones, with some not included. In the table there are under 250,000 clones, just over 65% of which are singletons. The treatment is: oral pan-JAK inhibitor, 5-10 mg twice daily. Sequences were derived from CD4+ T cells sorted from blood, sampled between weeks 43 and 45, from a patient treated with tofacitinib. All receptors come from a human donor with alopecia areata.

DNA for the CDR3: TGCAGCGTGAGACAGGTGATCGTGGAGACCCAGTACTTC. Its protein product is CSVRQVIVETQYF. The J gene is TRBJ2-5, the V gene TRBV29-1; weak D call: TRBD1 (6 bases). The CDR3 runs to 13 residues. Trimming pared 6 bases from V and 5 bases from J, leaving 16 bases between. Germline V gene lookup returns CDR1 SQVTM and CDR2 ANQGSEA.

The chain is built from TRBV29-1 and TRBJ2-2; 11 bases match TRBD1. Germline CDR1 reads SQVTM; CDR2 reads ANQGSEA. After removal of 5 bases from V and 5 bases from J, the junction contained 4 bases not matched to a gene. This CDR3 has 14 amino acids. This chain's CDR3 is CSVSGQGGTGELFF. CDR3 DNA sequence: TGCAGCGTTTCGGGACAGGGGGGGACCGGGGAGCTGTTTTTT.

In its sample, this clone was seen a few times. CDR3 DNA: TGTGCCACCAGCGCTCGTTTATTAATGGGGGCCCTCGACAGAGGGGAGCTGTTTTTT. It specifies CATSARLLMGALDRGELFF. The chain couples TRBV15 to TRBJ2-2; possible D gene TRBD1, 6 bases. CDR1 is LNHNV and CDR2 is YYDKDF in the germline V gene (reference sequence). The CDR3 covers 19 residues. V was shortened by 5 bases and J by 8 bases, with 30 bases between the two germline ends. Using reference TRBV15 and TRBJ2-2 for the parts outside the CDR3, the full variable domain is DAMVIQNPRYQVTQFGKPVTLSCSQTLNHNVMYWYQQKSSQAPKLLFHYYDKDFNNEADTPDNFQSRRPNTSFCFLDIRSPGLGDTAMYLCATSARLLMGALDRGELFFGEGSRLTVL.

The chain uses TRBV9 and TRBJ2-3; 8 bases match TRBD2. The CDR3 spans 16 residues. Germline V lookup: CDR1 SGDLS, CDR2 YYNGEE. After removal of 0 bases from V and 4 bases from J, the junction contained 7 bases not matched to a gene. For the CDR3, the DNA is TGTGCCAGCAGCGTAGGTAGCGGGGTGGTCTCAGATACGCAGTATTTT. The encoded protein is CASSVGSGVVSDTQYF. The full variable domain, with the rest looked up from reference TRBV9 and TRBJ2-3, is DSGVTQTPKHLITATGQRVTLRCSPRSGDLSVYWYQQSLDQGLQFLIQYYNGEERAKGNILERFSAQQFPDLHSELNLSSLELGDSALYFCASSVGSGVVSDTQYFGPGTRLTVL.

V is TRBV5-1 and J is TRBJ2-1; 8 bases line up with TRBD1. J gave up 1 base and V 3 bases, and 3 bases lay outside the gene matches. The germline CDR1 and CDR2 sequences are SGHRS and YFSETQ. This CDR3 spans 15 amino acids. The CDR3 DNA reads as TGCGCCAGCAGCTCTGGACAGGGATCCTACAATGAGCAGTTCTTC. Residues: CASSSGQGSYNEQFF.

This rearrangement joins TRBV7-2 to TRBJ1-2, with TRBD1 as a possible D gene (5 bases). CDR3 length equals 14 residues. V was shortened by 1 base and J by 8 bases, with 14 bases between the two germline ends. CDR1 SGHTA and CDR2 FQGNSA come from the germline V gene. In nucleotides, the CDR3 is TGTGCCAGCAGCTTAGATCCGGGATCAGGGGGCTACACCTTC. Translating gives CASSLDPGSGGYTF.

This clone has only a few counts. The gene calls are TRBV7-2 and TRBJ2-4, with TRBD1 matching 7 bases. The CDR3 consists of 14 residues. The V gene end was trimmed by 1 base and the J gene end by 7 bases; junction bases not matched to a gene: 4. CDR1 SGHTA and CDR2 FQGNSA come from the germline V gene. The CDR3 spells CASSLGGGRNIQYF. The DNA of the CDR3 is TGTGCCAGCAGCTTAGGAGGGGGCCGGAACATTCAGTACTTC. Supplemented by reference TRBV7-2 and TRBJ2-4, the full variable domain reads GAGVSQSPSNKVTEKGKDVELRCDPISGHTALYWYRQSLGQGLEFLIYFQGNSAPDKSGLPSDRFSAERTGGSVSTLTIQRTQQEDSAVYLCASSLGGGRNIQYFGAGTRLSVL.

The gene calls are TRBV29-1 and TRBJ1-1; no clear D gene. V lost 5 bases and J 4 bases, leaving 17 bases between the germline ends. Per germline, CDR1 SQVTM and CDR2 ANQGSEA. The CDR3 is 14 amino acids. The CDR3 DNA reads as TGCAGCGTTTCGAAGACGAGGCAGATCACTGAAGCTTTCTTT. Protein sequence: CSVSKTRQITEAFF.

Comments on this clone: The same CDR3 is also encoded by other DNA sequences in this sample. The chain has TRBV30 and TRBJ2-1; D gene unclear. The CDR3 is 12 residues long. V dropped 1 base and J dropped 2 bases, with 3 bases sitting between them. Germline-derived CDR1 and CDR2 are GTSNPN and SVGIG (reference sequence). The CDR3 loop is CAWSGTYNEQFF. CDR3 in DNA: TGTGCCTGGAGTGGGACCTACAATGAGCAGTTCTTC.

The V gene is TRBV5-1, the J gene TRBJ2-5; TRBD1 agrees at 7 bases. The J segment lost 6 bases and the V segment lost 4 bases, leaving 12 bases of the junction unmatched. The germline gives CDR1 SGHRS, CDR2 YFSETQ. The CDR3 length is 15 residues. The CDR3 spells CASSQNAGGGKTQYF. The CDR3 nucleotides read TGCGCCAGCAGCCAAAATGCAGGGGGTGGAAAGACCCAGTACTTC.

This rearrangement joins TRBV7-9 to TRBJ2-3; D unresolved. Germline assignment: CDR1 SEHNR and CDR2 FQNEAQ (reference sequence). V gave up 6 bases and J gave up 0 bases, with 10 bases separating them. The CDR3 totals 14 residues. CDR3 sequence (DNA): TGTGCCAGCAGTCGGTTATCTAGCACAGATACGCAGTATTTT. This gives the protein CASSRLSSTDTQYF. Full variable domain (rest looked up from reference TRBV7-9 and TRBJ2-3): DTGVSQNPRHKITKRGQNVTFRCDPISEHNRLYWYRQTLGQGPEFLTYFQNEAQLEKSRLLSDRFSAERPKGSFSTLEIQRTEQGDSAMYLCASSRLSSTDTQYFGPGTRLTVL.

This chain uses TRBV2 with TRBJ2-7, with 9 bases that match TRBD1. In germline, CDR1 is SNHLY, CDR2 FYNNEI. V gave up 6 bases and J gave up 4 bases; unmatched junction bases: 7. This CDR3 has 14 amino acids. CDR3 region: CASSPPGQGYEQYF. For the CDR3, the DNA is TGTGCCAGCAGCCCGCCGGGACAGGGATACGAGCAGTACTTC.

The chain has TRBV5-6 and TRBJ1-4; 7 positions match TRBD1. V dropped 0 bases and J dropped 5; count of bases not matched to a gene: 7. Germline V gives CDR1 SGHDT, CDR2 YYEEEE. The CDR3 runs to 16 residues. CDR3 in amino acids: CASSLDSGGRNEKLFF. The CDR3 DNA is TGTGCCAGCAGCTTGGATTCAGGGGGACGGAATGAAAAACTGTTTTTT.

This sequence joins TRBV5-6 and TRBJ2-7; no definite D call. Looked up from germline, CDR1 is SGHDT and CDR2 is YYEEEE. Trimming left V 1 base short and J 3 bases short, with 8 bases between. This CDR3 comprises 13 residues. The CDR3 is CASSLQSFYEQYF. The CDR3 DNA reads TGTGCCAGCAGCTTGCAGTCGTTCTACGAGCAGTACTTC. The full variable domain, its missing parts supplied by reference TRBV5-6 and TRBJ2-7, is DAGVTQSPTHLIKTRGQQVTLRCSPKSGHDTVSWYQQALGQGPQFIFQYYEEEERQRGNFPDRFSGHQFPNYSSELNVNALLLGDSALYLCASSLQSFYEQYFGPGTRLTVT.